What follows are 30 T cell receptor beta chains derived from one specimen sequenced in a study of blood T cell repertoires in COVID-19. TCRdb keeps only in-frame clones here, not all; method: immunoSEQ multiplex PCR. The profile covers some 220,000 clones, with roughly 85% appearing a single time and 5.1% taken by the ten largest. Sequencing input: peripheral blood. The source of these receptors is a man in his forties or fifties with COVID-19, enrolled during active disease.

The rearrangement links TRBV4-1 to TRBJ2-7, with 7 bases identical to TRBD1. The CDR3 contains 17 residues. J lost 0 bases, V lost 4 bases, and 12 bases had no gene match. From germline, CDR1 is MGHRA and CDR2 YSYEKL. The DNA of the CDR3 is TGCGCCAGCAGCCCCCGGGGACAGTCGGCCCGCTCCTACGAGCAGTACTTC. Translation: CASSPRGQSARSYEQYF.

This clone appeared once. The chain is built from TRBV5-1 and TRBJ1-3; D is uncertain. The CDR3 contains 15 residues. Looked up from germline, CDR1 is SGHRS and CDR2 is YFSETQ. Between the trimmed V and J ends, which lost 0 bases and 0 bases, there was a span of 7 bases. For the CDR3, the DNA is TGCGCCAGCAGCTTGGACCCGAGCTCTGGAAACACCATATATTTT. Translating gives CASSLDPSSGNTIYF.

This chain links TRBV19 with TRBJ2-7; maybe TRBD1 (6 bases). CDR1 is LNHDA and CDR2 is SQIVND in the germline V gene (reference sequence). V was trimmed by 3 bases and J by 9 bases, leaving 21 bases between them. The CDR3 sequence is 15 residues long. The CDR3 DNA reads as TGTGCCAGTAGTATCGGAAGTGGACAGCGCTTCGGGCAGTACTTC. Its translation is CASSIGSGQRFGQYF.

The rearrangement joins TRBV18 to TRBJ2-1, with a weak D call TRBD1 (6 bases). Germline V gives CDR1 KGHSH, CDR2 LQKENI. The CDR3 is made up of 16 amino acids. The V gene lost 1 base and the J gene lost 0 bases, with 10 bases spanning the gap. The CDR3 region is CASSPRRQDSYNEQFF. The CDR3 nucleotides are TGTGCCAGCTCACCACGGAGACAGGACTCCTACAATGAGCAGTTCTTC.

This sequence joins TRBV19 and TRBJ1-5; 8 bases map to TRBD1. The V gene end was trimmed by 11 bases and the J gene end by 0 bases; junction bases not matched to a gene: 6. This CDR3 comprises 14 residues. CDR1 is LNHDA, CDR2 SQIVND, per germline (reference sequence). The CDR3 nucleotides are TGTGCCTCGGACAGGGCCTATAGCAATCAGCCCCAGCATTTT. It translates to CASDRAYSNQPQHF.

The rearrangement uses TRBV5-4 and TRBJ2-3; a possible D gene is TRBD2 (7 bases). Trimming removed 7 bases from V and 5 bases from J, with 11 bases in between. CDR1 is SGHNT and CDR2 is YYREEE in the germline V gene (reference sequence). The CDR3 contains 12 residues. The CDR3 protein is CASRGARDTQYF. In DNA form, the CDR3 reads TGTGCCAGCCGGGGGGCCCGAGATACGCAGTATTTT.

In the case of this clone: The same CDR3 arises from other DNA sequences in this sample as well. This sequence joins TRBV6-5 and TRBJ2-7; D possibly corresponds to TRBD2 (5 bases). V lost 2 bases, J lost 3 bases, and 11 bases lay in between. Germline loops: CDR1 MNHEY, CDR2 SVGAGI. The CDR3 totals 14 residues. CDR3 sequence reads: CASSYAREGYEQYF. CDR3 coding DNA: TGTGCCAGCAGTTACGCCCGGGAAGGCTACGAGCAGTACTTC.

The chain uses TRBV5-1 and TRBJ2-5; 7 positions agree with TRBD2. In germline, CDR1 is SGHRS, CDR2 YFSETQ. With 1 base clipped from V and 5 bases from J, the junction kept 5 bases outside the gene matches. CDR3 length: 14 residues. This CDR3 is CASSLSGGMETQYF. CDR3 DNA sequence: TGCGCCAGCAGCTTGTCCGGGGGGATGGAGACCCAGTACTTC. Full variable domain (outside the CDR3, taken from reference TRBV5-1 and TRBJ2-5): KAGVTQTPRYLIKTRGQQVTLSCSPISGHRSVSWYQQTPGQGLQFLFEYFSETQRNKGNFPGRFSGRQFSNSRSEMNVSTLELGDSALYLCASSLSGGMETQYFGPGTRLLVL.

This chain links TRBV19 with TRBJ2-7; TRBD1 agrees at 7 bases. Germline V CDR1 and CDR2: LNHDA, SQIVND (reference sequence). The CDR3 has 16 residues. The V segment lost 0 bases and the J segment 0 bases; nucleotides outside the gene matches: 5. The CDR3 loop is CASSIEYRDSSYEQYF. The CDR3 region has the DNA TGTGCCAGTAGTATAGAATATCGGGACAGCTCCTACGAGCAGTACTTC.

The chain uses TRBV9 and TRBJ1-3; D is possibly TRBD1 (6 bases). Germline V gene data show CDR1 as SGDLS and CDR2 as YYNGEE. With 4 bases removed from V and 0 bases from J, the gap between germline ends came to 11 bases. The CDR3 contains 15 residues. In DNA form, the CDR3 reads TGTGCCAGCAGCCAGAGACAGGCCTCTGGAAACACCATATATTTT. This translates into CASSQRQASGNTIYF. The full variable domain, in which reference TRBV9 and TRBJ1-3 provide the parts outside the CDR3, is DSGVTQTPKHLITATGQRVTLRCSPRSGDLSVYWYQQSLDQGLQFLIQYYNGEERAKGNILERFSAQQFPDLHSELNLSSLELGDSALYFCASSQRQASGNTIYFGEGSWLTVV.

This clone showed up just a few times. This rearrangement joins TRBV5-1 to TRBJ2-7, with 7 bases that match TRBD1. V was clipped by 5 bases and J by 5 bases; unmatched bases: 10. Germline lookup yields CDR1 SGHRS and CDR2 YFSETQ. The CDR3 totals 14 residues. In DNA form, the CDR3 reads TGCGCCAGCAGGTCCCCACAGGGGACCCACGAGCAGTACTTC. As protein: CASRSPQGTHEQYF.

The rearrangement links TRBV4-2 to TRBJ2-1; TRBD2 agrees at 8 bases. The CDR3 runs to 17 residues. Losses at the gene ends were 0 bases for V and 2 bases for J; bases not matched to a gene: 6. Germline V gene lookup returns CDR1 LGHNA and CDR2 YNFKEQ. For the CDR3, the DNA is TGTGCCAGCAGCCAAGAGAAGAGCGGGGGTGCCTACAATGAGCAGTTCTTC. Translated: CASSQEKSGGAYNEQFF.

This chain joins TRBV2 and TRBJ2-7; D may be TRBD1 (6 bases). Germline V gene sequence: CDR1 SNHLY, CDR2 FYNNEI. There are 17 residues in the CDR3. The V end was cut by 0 bases, the J end by 2 bases, with 17 bases between. This chain's CDR3 is CASSEANTRGQTYEQYF. CDR3 in DNA: TGTGCCAGCAGTGAAGCGAACACCCGGGGACAAACCTACGAGCAGTACTTC.

The chain has TRBV24-1 and TRBJ2-3; TRBD2 is a possible D gene (5 bases). V lost 5 bases and J 1 base, leaving 12 bases between the germline ends. The CDR3 spans 15 residues. Germline V gives CDR1 KGHDR, CDR2 SFDVKD. The CDR3 sequence is CATSAFEGGTDTQYF. Here the CDR3 DNA reads TGTGCCACCAGTGCGTTTGAGGGCGGCACAGATACGCAGTATTTT.

The chain has TRBV10-2 and TRBJ1-5; D possibly corresponds to TRBD1 (6 bases). Germline loops: CDR1 WSHSY, CDR2 SAAADI. This CDR3 comprises 14 residues. V lost 2 bases, J lost 2 bases, and 7 bases lay in between. CDR3 bases: TGCGCCAGCAGTGAGACAGGGCGCAATCAGCCCCAGCATTTT. It encodes CASSETGRNQPQHF.

This clone was seen a single time. The chain recombines TRBV6-5 with TRBJ2-1; 8 nucleotides align to TRBD2. V gave up 4 bases and J gave up 7 bases; unmatched junction bases: 9. Germline lookup yields CDR1 MNHEY and CDR2 SVGAGI. The CDR3 covers 15 residues. Written as DNA, the CDR3 is TGTGCCAGCAGTTTGCTAGCGGGCCCTACTAATGAGCAGTTCTTC. The encoded protein is CASSLLAGPTNEQFF.

This clone showed up just once. This chain links TRBV25-1 with TRBJ2-2, with 8 bases fitting TRBD1. This CDR3 spans 16 amino acids. The V and J ends lost 6 bases and 1 base, in that order; junction bases with no gene match: 7. Germline values: CDR1 MGHDK, CDR2 SYGVNS. The CDR3 nucleotides are TGTGCCAGCAGAGAGACAGGGGCGGTGAACACCGGGGAGCTGTTTTTT. Translated: CASRETGAVNTGELFF.

This chain connects TRBV4-1 to TRBJ1-2; 9 bases match TRBD1. From germline, CDR1 is MGHRA and CDR2 YSYEKL. V dropped 6 bases and J dropped 6; count of bases not matched to a gene: 5. The CDR3 is 13 amino acids. The CDR3 protein is CASRPWDRDGYTF. The DNA of the CDR3 is TGCGCCAGCAGACCCTGGGACAGGGATGGCTACACCTTC.

The CDR3 spells CASSYRGAVGTDTQYF. The CDR3 DNA reads as TGTGCCAGCAGCTACCGGGGGGCCGTTGGCACAGATACGCAGTATTTT. The rearrangement joins TRBV11-3 to TRBJ2-3; perhaps TRBD2 as D (7 bases). V gave up 4 bases and J gave up 1 base, with 15 bases separating them. The germline CDR1 and CDR2 sequences are SGHNT and YENEEA. CDR3 length equals 16 residues. Drawing the rest from reference TRBV11-3 and TRBJ2-3, the complete variable domain is EAGVVQSPRYKIIEKKQPVAFWCNPISGHNTLYWYLQNLGQGPELLIRYENEEAVDDSQLPKDRFSAERLKGVDSTLKIQPAELGDSAVYLCASSYRGAVGTDTQYFGPGTRLTVL.

The chain couples TRBV7-2 to TRBJ1-2; 8 nucleotides agree with TRBD1. The CDR3 length is 14 residues. Germline trimming cut 2 bases from V and 5 bases from J; bases unmatched to any gene: 4. CDR1 is SGHTA and CDR2 is FQGNSA in the germline V gene. Here the CDR3 DNA reads TGTGCCAGCAGCTTAAGCACAGGGGGGTATGGCTACACCTTC. This translates into CASSLSTGGYGYTF.

This rearrangement joins TRBV19 to TRBJ1-2; D gene ambiguous. Between the trimmed V and J ends, which lost 5 bases and 8 bases, there was a span of 12 bases. The CDR3 loop spans 12 amino acids. From germline, CDR1 is LNHDA and CDR2 SQIVND (reference sequence). The CDR3 DNA reads TGTGCCAGTAGTCTAGCCCCAGGCGGCTACACCTTC. This translates into CASSLAPGGYTF. The full variable domain, its missing parts supplied by reference TRBV19 and TRBJ1-2, is DGGITQSPKYLFRKEGQNVTLSCEQNLNHDAMYWYRQDPGQGLRLIYYSQIVNDFQKGDIAEGYSVSREKKESFPLTVTSAQKNPTAFYLCASSLAPGGYTFGSGTRLTVV.

Here the CDR3 reads CASSFVVGGGETQYF. The CDR3, as DNA: TGTGCCAGCAGCTTCGTGGTGGGGGGTGGGGAGACCCAGTACTTC. The chain carries TRBV5-5 and TRBJ2-5, with a weak D call TRBD2 (6 bases). Germline loops: CDR1 SGHKS, CDR2 YYEKEE (reference sequence). Trimming pared 2 bases from V and 5 bases from J, leaving 16 bases between. The CDR3 is 15 residues long.

This sequence joins TRBV12-3 or TRBV12-4 and TRBJ1-2; TRBD1 matches at 8 bases. This CDR3 has 13 amino acids. V was pared by 5 bases and J by 5 bases, with 4 bases of the junction left unmatched. The CDR3 bases are TGTGCCAGCAGTCGGAACAGGGGGTATGGCTACACCTTC. This translates into CASSRNRGYGYTF.

The count of this clone is one. DNA of the CDR3: TGTGCCAGCAGCTTAGCACGGTTTAATGAAAAACTGTTTTTT. This gives the protein CASSLARFNEKLFF. The chain joins TRBV7-2 to TRBJ1-4; D gene uncertain. The CDR3 extends over 14 amino acids. V was cut by 0 bases and J by 4 bases, with 6 bases left in between. Germline CDR1 reads SGHTA; CDR2 reads FQGNSA.

CDR3 amino acids: CASSLPGVLYEQYF. Here the CDR3 DNA reads TGTGCCAGCAGCTTACCCGGGGTTCTCTACGAGCAGTACTTC. V is TRBV11-2 and J is TRBJ2-7; D perhaps matches TRBD2 (5 bases). The CDR3 has 14 residues. Trimming shortened V by 2 bases and J by 3 bases, and 11 bases separated the two germline ends. CDR1 and CDR2 from the germline V gene are SGHAT and FQNNGV.

The chain recombines TRBV19 with TRBJ2-1; tentative D call: TRBD1 (5 bases). The germline V gene encodes CDR1 LNHDA and CDR2 SQIVND (reference sequence). Trimming left V 1 base short and J 7 bases short, with 11 bases between. The CDR3 runs to 14 residues. For the CDR3, the DNA is TGTGCCAGTAGTATAGCAAGGGCAGGGAATGAGCAGTTCTTC. Translated, it gives CASSIARAGNEQFF.

The chain joins TRBV4-1 to TRBJ2-7; D may be TRBD1 (6 bases). CDR3 length: 12 residues. Germline CDR1 MGHRA, CDR2 YSYEKL. The ends were cut back, 3 bases at V and 5 bases at J, with 8 bases in the middle. The CDR3 is CASSQKGDEQYF. The CDR3 nucleotides are TGCGCCAGCAGCCAGAAGGGGGACGAGCAGTACTTC.

V gene TRBV13 combines with J gene TRBJ1-2; a weak D match, TRBD1 (6 bases). Trimming left V 5 bases short and J 2 bases short, with 15 bases between. This CDR3 comprises 15 residues. The germline CDR1 and CDR2 sequences are PRHDT and FYEKMQ (reference sequence). The CDR3 is CASSSRDGQNYGYTF. CDR3 sequence (DNA): TGTGCCAGCAGCAGTCGGGACGGACAGAACTATGGCTACACCTTC.

This clone has a handful of counts. The genes are TRBV13 and TRBJ1-1; 10 nucleotides match TRBD1. This CDR3 is built from 16 residues. Germline CDR1 is PRHDT and CDR2 is FYEKMQ (reference sequence). Trimming removed 4 bases from V and 5 bases from J; junction bases left unmatched: 10. The CDR3 reads CASSYGPGTGETEAFF. The CDR3 DNA is TGTGCCAGCAGCTATGGCCCCGGGACAGGGGAGACTGAAGCTTTCTTT. The variable domain in full, with the rest retrieved from reference TRBV13 and TRBJ1-1, is AAGVIQSPRHLIKEKRETATLKCYPIPRHDTVYWYQQGPGQDPQFLISFYEKMQSDKGSIPDRFSAQQFSDYHSELNMSSLELGDSALYFCASSYGPGTGETEAFFGQGTRLTVV.

The V and J genes are TRBV6-6 and TRBJ2-2; 8 bases match TRBD1. Germline assignment: CDR1 MNHNY and CDR2 SVGAGI (reference sequence). The CDR3 extends over 16 amino acids. V was pared by 3 bases and J by 5 bases, with 8 bases of the junction left unmatched. For the CDR3, the DNA is TGTGCCAGCAGTTATCAGAGGACAGGGTCGACCGGGGAGCTGTTTTTT. Translated, it gives CASSYQRTGSTGELFF.